These T cell receptor beta chains were read from a single sample in a study of regulatory T cells in long-lasting Graves disease. TCRdb processed the multiplex PCR reads anew with MiXCR; each CDR3 protein has one entry. The sample lists roughly 450,000 distinct CDR3 sequences; around 21% were seen once. This specimen was peripheral blood mononuclear cells (PBMCs), taken when the disease was refractory, from a patient treated with antithyroid drugs. These receptors all come from a female donor with Graves disease. Each CDR3 is given with its conserved first and last residue. Fields, in order: V gene, clone size, J gene, D gene, CDR3 protein, CDR3 DNA. The D gene is left open where the match is weak. Clone size is stated in some rows and not others, as once, few, many or a class when expanded.

V gene: TRBV20-1; clone size: few; J gene: TRBJ1-2; D gene: NA; CDR3 protein: CSARVGRPGYGYTF; CDR3 DNA: TGCAGTGCTAGGGTGGGACGACCTGGCTATGGCTACACCTTC
V gene: TRBV7-9; clone size: NA; J gene: TRBJ1-5; D gene: NA; CDR3 protein: CASSGYRVNQPQHF; CDR3 DNA: TGTGCCAGCAGCGGGTACAGGGTCAATCAGCCCCAGCATTTT
V gene: TRBV27; clone size: NA; J gene: TRBJ2-1; D gene: NA; CDR3 protein: CASSLRGRSYNEQFF; CDR3 DNA: TGTGCCAGCAGTTTGAGGGGGAGGTCCTACAATGAGCAGTTCTTC
V gene: TRBV2; clone size: many; J gene: TRBJ1-5; D gene: NA; CDR3 protein: CASWEGEFDQPQHF; CDR3 DNA: TGTGCCAGCTGGGAAGGGGAGTTCGATCAGCCCCAGCATTTT
V gene: TRBV18; clone size: few; J gene: TRBJ1-1; D gene: NA; CDR3 protein: CASSALKANTEAFF; CDR3 DNA: TGTGCCAGCTCAGCCCTCAAGGCCAACACTGAAGCTTTCTTT
V gene: TRBV7-9; clone size: many; J gene: TRBJ2-2; D gene: NA; CDR3 protein: CASSSSATGRSPGELFF; CDR3 DNA: TGTGCCAGCAGCTCCTCGGCGACGGGACGGTCGCCCGGGGAGCTGTTTTTT
V gene: TRBV6-1; clone size: many; J gene: TRBJ2-7; D gene: NA; CDR3 protein: CASSPYPFDYEQYF; CDR3 DNA: TGTGCCAGCAGTCCCTACCCGTTTGACTACGAGCAGTACTTC
V gene: TRBV12-3/TRBV12-4; clone size: many; J gene: TRBJ2-5; D gene: TRBD2; CDR3 protein: CASSLSVGTSGQETQYF; CDR3 DNA: TGTGCCAGCAGTTTAAGCGTGGGAACTAGCGGCCAAGAGACCCAGTACTTC
V gene: TRBV12-3/TRBV12-4; clone size: many; J gene: TRBJ2-2; D gene: TRBD2; CDR3 protein: CASSFSRLAANTGELFF; CDR3 DNA: TGTGCCAGCAGTTTTTCGAGACTAGCGGCAAACACCGGGGAGCTGTTTTTT
V gene: TRBV6-1; clone size: NA; J gene: TRBJ2-1; D gene: TRBD2; CDR3 protein: CASSARASGYNEQFF; CDR3 DNA: TGTGCCAGCAGTGCACGCGCTAGCGGATACAATGAGCAGTTCTTC
V gene: TRBV28; clone size: many; J gene: TRBJ1-4; D gene: NA; CDR3 protein: CASSTEGFDEKLFF; CDR3 DNA: TGTGCCAGCAGTACCGAGGGGTTTGATGAAAAACTGTTTTTT
V gene: TRBV19; clone size: many; J gene: TRBJ1-2; D gene: NA; CDR3 protein: CASSRGRGDGYTF; CDR3 DNA: TGTGCCAGTAGTCGGGGGCGTGGGGATGGCTACACCTTC
V gene: TRBV7-6; clone size: few; J gene: TRBJ2-7; D gene: NA; CDR3 protein: CASSFRDAEPSIGEQYF; CDR3 DNA: TGTGCCAGCAGCTTCCGGGACGCCGAACCCTCGATTGGTGAGCAGTACTTC
V gene: TRBV28; clone size: few; J gene: TRBJ1-5; D gene: NA; CDR3 protein: CASSSHTWMNQPQHF; CDR3 DNA: TGTGCCAGCAGTTCTCACACATGGATGAATCAGCCCCAGCATTTT
V gene: TRBV3-1; clone size: few; J gene: TRBJ2-7; D gene: NA; CDR3 protein: CASSQDKAQITYEQYF; CDR3 DNA: TGTGCCAGCAGCCAAGATAAAGCTCAAATAACCTACGAGCAGTACTTC
V gene: TRBV19; clone size: NA; J gene: TRBJ2-4; D gene: NA; CDR3 protein: CASSIVAGLAKNIQYF; CDR3 DNA: TGTGCCAGTAGTATAGTTGCGGGCCTAGCCAAAAACATTCAGTACTTC
V gene: TRBV20-1; clone size: many; J gene: TRBJ2-5; D gene: NA; CDR3 protein: CSARDFRAVEETQYF; CDR3 DNA: TGCAGTGCTAGAGATTTTCGAGCAGTGGAAGAGACCCAGTACTTC
V gene: TRBV27; clone size: NA; J gene: TRBJ2-5; D gene: TRBD1; CDR3 protein: CASSGQGDRETQYF; CDR3 DNA: TGTGCCAGCAGTGGACAGGGGGACCGGGAGACCCAGTACTTC